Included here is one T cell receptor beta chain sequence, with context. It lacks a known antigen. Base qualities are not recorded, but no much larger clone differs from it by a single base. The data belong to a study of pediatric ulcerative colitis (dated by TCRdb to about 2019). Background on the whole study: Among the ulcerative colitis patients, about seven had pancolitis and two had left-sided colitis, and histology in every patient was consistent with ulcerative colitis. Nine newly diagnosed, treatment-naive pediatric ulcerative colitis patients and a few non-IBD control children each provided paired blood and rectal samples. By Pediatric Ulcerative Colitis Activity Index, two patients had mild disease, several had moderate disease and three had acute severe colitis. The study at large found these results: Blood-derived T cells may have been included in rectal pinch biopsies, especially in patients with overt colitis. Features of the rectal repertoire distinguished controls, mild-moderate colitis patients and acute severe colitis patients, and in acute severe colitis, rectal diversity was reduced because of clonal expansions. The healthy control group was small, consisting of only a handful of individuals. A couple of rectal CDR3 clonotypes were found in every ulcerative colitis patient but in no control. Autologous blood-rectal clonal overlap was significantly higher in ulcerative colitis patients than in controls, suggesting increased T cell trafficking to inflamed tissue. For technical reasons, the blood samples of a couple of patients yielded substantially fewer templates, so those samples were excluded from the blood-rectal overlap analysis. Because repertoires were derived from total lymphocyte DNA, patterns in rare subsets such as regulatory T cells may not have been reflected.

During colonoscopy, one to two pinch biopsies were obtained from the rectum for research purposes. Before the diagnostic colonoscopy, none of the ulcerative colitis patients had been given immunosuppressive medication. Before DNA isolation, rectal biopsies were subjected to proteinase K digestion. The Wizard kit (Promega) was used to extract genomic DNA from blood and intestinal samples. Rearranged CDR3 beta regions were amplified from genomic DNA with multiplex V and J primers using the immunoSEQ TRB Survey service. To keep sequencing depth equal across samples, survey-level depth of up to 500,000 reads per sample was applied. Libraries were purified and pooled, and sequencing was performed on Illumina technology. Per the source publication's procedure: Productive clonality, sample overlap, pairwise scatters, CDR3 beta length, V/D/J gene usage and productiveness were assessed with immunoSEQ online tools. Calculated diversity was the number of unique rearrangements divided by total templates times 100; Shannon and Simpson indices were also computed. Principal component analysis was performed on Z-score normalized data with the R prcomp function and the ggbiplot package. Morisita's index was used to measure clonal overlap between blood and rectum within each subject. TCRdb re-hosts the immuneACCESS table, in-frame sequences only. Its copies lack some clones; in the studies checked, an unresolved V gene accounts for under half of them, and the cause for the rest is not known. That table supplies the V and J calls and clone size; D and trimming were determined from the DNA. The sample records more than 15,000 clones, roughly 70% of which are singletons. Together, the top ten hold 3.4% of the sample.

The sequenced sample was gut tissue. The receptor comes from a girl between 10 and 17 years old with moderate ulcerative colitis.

The nucleotide sequence reads as follows: TGCGCCAGCAGCTTGGGACAGCTGGAAAACACCATATATTTT. Translated, it gives CASSLGQLENTIYF. The chain uses TRBV5-1 and TRBJ1-3; TRBD1 is a possible D gene, resting on 5 matching bases. Trimming costs V 0 bases and J 6 bases, and their ends lie 10 bases apart. Taken from cysteine to phenylalanine, the CDR3 has 14 residues. The sequence is cut down to CDR3 DNA, 42 bases in frame from base 1. CDR1 SGHRS and CDR2 YFSETQ were looked up in the germline V gene.